This T cell receptor (beta chain) was observed in a study of control samples from healthy donors and cancer patients. Assay used: immunoSEQ multiplex PCR; TCRdb lists only in-frame clones, some missing. The sample contains approximately 150,000 clones, around 90% of which appear only once. Source material: blood. The TCR originated in a woman aged 40 to 50 in good health.

CDR3 bases: TGTGCCAGCACCTCGGCTTCGGGGGGCGACTATGGCTACACCTTC. Translating gives CASTSASGGDYGYTF. V and J are TRBV6-5 and TRBJ1-2; D may be TRBD1 (6 bases). The ends were cut back, 7 bases at V and 3 bases at J, with 18 bases in the middle. CDR1 and CDR2 from the germline V gene are MNHEY and SVGAGI. The CDR3 consists of 15 residues.